In this sample, the clone carrying this T cell receptor (beta chain) turned up a few times. Primers for the PCR totalled 60 Vbeta and 13 Jbeta. The data were produced by immunoSEQ multiplex PCR, yet TCRdb's version contains in-frame clones alone and is incomplete. Of more than 65,000 clones detected, about 74% appear once; the ten largest clones hold 8.5% to 14%. The sample originates from a study of cytomegalovirus exposure and HLA in healthy donors. The J segment lost 10 bases and the V segment lost 5 bases, leaving 15 bases of the junction unmatched. From germline, CDR1 is SGHTA and CDR2 FQGNSA. This CDR3 has 15 residues.

The rearrangement joins TRBV7-2 to TRBJ2-5; 8 bases match TRBD2. This receptor was taken from a woman aged 60-75 years in good health and CMV-seropositive. Sequencing input: PBMCs. In nucleotides, the CDR3 is TGTGCCAGCAGCACGACTAGCGTTCGAAGCGGGTTCCAGTACTTC. This encodes CASSTTSVRSGFQYF.